The clone carrying this TCR beta chain was counted at least ten times. The antigen remains undetermined. Germline V gives CDR1 DFQATT, CDR2 SNEGSKA (reference sequence). Trimming cost V 6 bases and J 0 bases, with 9 bases left between them. The CDR3 has 13 amino acids. Unique molecular identifiers were incorporated when the TCRbeta library was constructed. TCRdb used MiXCR to reprocess the PCR reads, holding one entry per CDR3 protein. Among hundreds of thousands of distinct CDR3 sequences listed, approximately 14% were seen once. This record belongs to a study of T-cell reconstitution after alpha-beta-depleted transplantation in children. Study-wide findings and caveats: There were reportedly several hundred expanded graft clones from which alpha-beta T cells came about two months after transplant. One year post-transplant, T-cell counts and diversity were largely derived from T cells produced anew.

This TCR came from a girl aged 2 to 10 with congenital amegakaryocytic thrombocytopenia, due to receive a stem cell transplant. The sequencing here drew on PBMCs, taken before TCRalphabeta/CD19-depleted stem cell transplant. The J gene is TRBJ2-4, the V gene TRBV20-1; D is perhaps TRBD1 or TRBD2 (6 bases each). This chain's CDR3 is CSARGEAKNIQYF. CDR3 bases: TGCAGTGCAAGGGGGGAAGCCAAAAACATTCAGTACTTC.